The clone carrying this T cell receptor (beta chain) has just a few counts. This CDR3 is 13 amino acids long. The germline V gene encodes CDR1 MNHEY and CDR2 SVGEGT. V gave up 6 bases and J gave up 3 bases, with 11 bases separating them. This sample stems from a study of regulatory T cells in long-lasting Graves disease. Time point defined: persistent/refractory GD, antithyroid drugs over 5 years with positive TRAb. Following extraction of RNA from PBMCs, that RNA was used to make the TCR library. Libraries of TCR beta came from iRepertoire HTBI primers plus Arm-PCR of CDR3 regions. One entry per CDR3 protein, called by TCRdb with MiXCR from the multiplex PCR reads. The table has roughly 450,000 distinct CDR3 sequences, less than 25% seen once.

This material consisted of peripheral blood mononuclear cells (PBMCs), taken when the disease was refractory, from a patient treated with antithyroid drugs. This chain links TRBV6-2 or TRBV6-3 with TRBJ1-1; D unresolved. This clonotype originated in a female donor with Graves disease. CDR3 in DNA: TGTGCCAGCAGCCTTAAGTATGACACTGAAGCTTTCTTT. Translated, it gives CASSLKYDTEAFF.